This entry lists 3 T cell receptor beta chains sequenced from one sample in a study of Ad26.COV2.S vaccination and SARS-CoV-2 variants (dated by TCRdb to the early 2020s). The library was made by the immunoSEQ multiplex PCR assay. Not all clones reach the TCRdb copy of this immuneACCESS table, which keeps in-frame sequences only. Checked studies attribute under half of the gap to unresolved V genes and leave the rest unexplained. The sample has some 400,000 clones on record, approximately 89% of them singletons. The biggest ten clones account for 1.5% to 2% of the sample. Taken with the paper, the label for treatment or condition translates to: 15 to 20 received Ad26.COV2.S at low or high dose, single or two shots; 5 received placebo; per-sample allocation not given. Repertoires of vaccine and placebo recipients were sequenced from samples collected on day 63 after the first injection. The sample here was peripheral blood, taken in a trial of Ad26.COV2.S vaccine versus placebo. All receptors come from a person aged 18-60 years who received the Ad26.COV2.S COVID-19 vaccine or a placebo.

The chain couples TRBV6-5 to TRBJ1-1; D ambiguous. Germline lookup yields CDR1 MNHEY and CDR2 SVGAGI. This CDR3 contains 14 residues. Trimming took 0 bases from V and 1 from J, leaving 6 bases between them. Here the CDR3 DNA reads TGTGCCAGCAGTTACTCGATCCCGAACACTGAAGCTTTCTTT. This encodes CASSYSIPNTEAFF.

V and J are TRBV7-8 and TRBJ1-5; D gene unclear. The CDR3 is made up of 15 amino acids. The V end was cut by 1 base, the J end by 2 bases, with 9 bases between. The V gene's germline CDR1 is SGHVS and CDR2 FQNEAQ. CDR3 sequence (DNA): TGTGCCAGCAGCTTAGAACACAGTGGCAATCAGCCCCAGCATTTT. Protein sequence: CASSLEHSGNQPQHF.

The rearrangement joins TRBV29-1 to TRBJ1-2, with 8 nucleotides matching TRBD1. The junction had 8 bases not matched to a gene; V was cut back by 6 bases and J by 8 bases. The CDR3 is 12 residues long. From germline, CDR1 is SQVTM and CDR2 ANQGSEA. CDR3 amino acids: CSVGTGWEGYTF. The CDR3 bases are TGCAGCGTAGGGACAGGCTGGGAAGGCTACACCTTC. Using reference TRBV29-1 and TRBJ1-2 for the parts outside the CDR3, the full variable domain is SAVISQKPSRDICQRGTSLTIQCQVDSQVTMMFWYRQQPGQSLTLIATANQGSEATYESGFVIDKFPISRPNLTFSTLTVSNMSPEDSSIYLCSVGTGWEGYTFGSGTRLTVV.